Shown below are 26 T cell receptor beta chains from a single sample sequenced in a study of cytomegalovirus exposure and HLA in healthy donors. PCR used 60 Vbeta primers and 13 Jbeta primers. Only in-frame clones appear in the TCRdb table, and some are missing; sequencing was by immunoSEQ multiplex PCR. This table has 150,000 to 200,000 clones, around 80% appearing once. What was sequenced was PBMCs. All receptors derive from a woman between 25 and 40 years old in good health and CMV-seropositive.

This clone occurred a few times. V is TRBV6-5 and J is TRBJ2-2, with 8 bases fitting TRBD1. The germline V gene encodes CDR1 MNHEY and CDR2 SVGAGI. Trimming cost V 11 bases and J 5 bases; bases outside gene matches: 10. This CDR3 has 14 residues. As DNA, the CDR3 is TGTGCCGGCGGGTCAGGGGGCAATACCGGGGAGCTGTTTTTT. This gives the protein CAGGSGGNTGELFF.

The chain couples TRBV5-6 to TRBJ1-4; D is uncertain. From germline, CDR1 is SGHDT and CDR2 YYEEEE. This CDR3 has 14 residues. Trimming shortened V by 0 bases and J by 7 bases, and 10 bases separated the two germline ends. The CDR3 protein is CASSLGTTREKLFF. For the CDR3, the DNA is TGTGCCAGCAGCTTGGGGACTACACGTGAAAAACTGTTTTTT.

This clone was picked up a small number of times. The chain combines TRBV25-1 with TRBJ2-7; TRBD1 matches 9 bases. V was pared by 3 bases and J by 2 bases, with 2 bases of the junction left unmatched. CDR3 length equals 14 residues. Germline lookup yields CDR1 MGHDK and CDR2 SYGVNS. The CDR3 bases are TGTGCCAGCAGTGAGCGGGACAGGGCCTACGAGCAGTACTTC. As protein: CASSERDRAYEQYF.

The gene calls are TRBV5-6 and TRBJ1-2; TRBD1 matches 8 bases. Germline V gene lookup returns CDR1 SGHDT and CDR2 YYEEEE. After removal of 5 bases from V and 2 bases from J, the junction contained 2 bases not matched to a gene. The CDR3 is made up of 13 amino acids. CDR3 sequence reads: CASRQGANYGYTF. Here the CDR3 DNA reads TGTGCCAGCAGGCAGGGGGCGAACTATGGCTACACCTTC.

This chain connects TRBV19 to TRBJ1-2; 7 nucleotides match TRBD1. J lost 4 bases, V lost 0 bases, and 2 bases had no gene match. The germline gives CDR1 LNHDA, CDR2 SQIVND (reference sequence). CDR3 size: 14 residues. CDR3 in amino acids: CASSIEGQTYGYTF. CDR3 sequence (DNA): TGTGCCAGTAGTATAGAGGGACAGACCTATGGCTACACCTTC.

V is TRBV10-3 and J is TRBJ1-1, with 9 bases matching TRBD1. In germline, CDR1 is ENHRY, CDR2 SYGVKD. The ends lost 6 bases at V and 2 bases at J; junction bases unmatched: 4. CDR3 length equals 14 residues. The CDR3: CAIRGQGLNTEAFF. For the CDR3, the DNA is TGTGCCATCAGGGGACAGGGTTTAAACACTGAAGCTTTCTTT.

The V and J genes are TRBV6-1 and TRBJ1-2, with D perhaps TRBD1 (6 bases). The V end lost 0 bases, the J end lost 4 bases, and 6 bases lay between the germline ends. Germline CDR1 reads MNHNS; CDR2 reads SASEGT. CDR3 size: 13 residues. In DNA form, the CDR3 reads TGTGCCAGCAGTGAAGCAGGGGGCTATGGCTACACCTTC. It codes for CASSEAGGYGYTF.

The rearrangement joins TRBV29-1 to TRBJ2-7, with D possibly being TRBD1 (6 bases). The V gene lost 4 bases and the J gene lost 4 bases, with 11 bases spanning the gap. The length of the CDR3 is 12 residues. Germline-derived CDR1 and CDR2 are SQVTM and ANQGSEA. The CDR3 loop reads CSVVWGTYEQYF. The CDR3 bases are TGCAGCGTTGTATGGGGGACATACGAGCAGTACTTC.

This clone showed up just once. The chain links TRBV7-2 to TRBJ2-7, with 9 bases lining up with TRBD2. The germline CDR1 and CDR2 sequences are SGHTA and FQGNSA. CDR3 length: 15 residues. V trimming: 3 bases; J trimming: 5 bases; junction bases outside the gene matches: 8. The CDR3 protein is CASSFGGSGSHEQYF. CDR3 nucleotides: TGTGCCAGCAGCTTTGGTGGTAGCGGGAGTCACGAGCAGTACTTC.

CDR3 DNA sequence: TGCGCCAGCAGACCGACAGTGAACACTGAAGCTTTCTTT. Translated, it gives CASRPTVNTEAFF. The chain couples TRBV5-1 to TRBJ1-1; D perhaps matches TRBD1 (5 bases). V dropped 5 bases and J dropped 0 bases, with 8 bases sitting between them. This CDR3 has 13 residues. Germline CDR1 reads SGHRS; CDR2 reads YFSETQ.

The chain is built from TRBV5-4 and TRBJ2-7; the match to TRBD1 covers 7 bases. V dropped 0 bases and J dropped 0; count of bases not matched to a gene: 6. The CDR3 spans 16 residues. Germline V gene sequence: CDR1 SGHNT, CDR2 YYREEE (reference sequence). CDR3 in amino acids: CASSLEGAGHSYEQYF. CDR3 bases: TGTGCCAGCAGCTTGGAGGGGGCGGGCCACTCCTACGAGCAGTACTTC.

The CDR3 DNA is TGTGCCAGCAGGACAGGAGAGACCCAGTACTTC. Its protein is CASRTGETQYF. The V and J genes are TRBV7-8 and TRBJ2-5, with D possibly matching TRBD1 (6 bases). This CDR3 has 11 residues. Germline-derived CDR1 and CDR2 are SGHVS and FQNEAQ. Deletions cut 6 bases from V and 4 bases from J, with 6 bases between.

The chain combines TRBV28 with TRBJ1-2; 12 bases line up with TRBD1. From germline, CDR1 is MDHEN and CDR2 SYDVKM. The length of the CDR3 is 16 residues. Trimming cost V 5 bases and J 4 bases; bases outside gene matches: 8. CDR3 sequence reads: CASSPRWDRGPYGYTF. In DNA form, the CDR3 reads TGTGCCAGCAGTCCCAGGTGGGACAGGGGGCCCTATGGCTACACCTTC.

This chain connects TRBV18 to TRBJ1-3; D gene ambiguous. V lost 1 base and J 0 bases, leaving 10 bases between the germline ends. The CDR3 consists of 16 residues. CDR1 is KGHSH and CDR2 is LQKENI in the germline V gene. The CDR3 sequence: CASSPRAVASGNTIYF. In DNA form, the CDR3 reads TGTGCCAGCTCACCACGAGCGGTAGCCTCTGGAAACACCATATATTTT.

This chain joins TRBV6-6 and TRBJ1-4; D is unresolved. Germline CDR1 reads MNHNY; CDR2 reads SVGAGI (reference sequence). With 2 bases removed from V and 8 bases from J, the gap between germline ends came to 15 bases. There are 15 residues in the CDR3. The DNA of the CDR3 is TGTGCCAGCAGTTACGCGCAGGCCCGAGGGGAAAAACTGTTTTTT. Protein product: CASSYAQARGEKLFF.

This clone was picked up one time. V usage is TRBV5-1 and J usage is TRBJ2-7; the D gene is possibly TRBD2 (5 bases). Between the trimmed V and J ends, which lost 3 bases and 0 bases, there was a span of 10 bases. Looked up from germline, CDR1 is SGHRS and CDR2 is YFSETQ. CDR3 length: 14 residues. CDR3: CASSSGLGSYEQYF. DNA of the CDR3: TGCGCCAGCAGCTCCGGACTGGGCTCCTACGAGCAGTACTTC. Filled out from reference TRBV5-1 and TRBJ2-7, the complete variable domain reads KAGVTQTPRYLIKTRGQQVTLSCSPISGHRSVSWYQQTPGQGLQFLFEYFSETQRNKGNFPGRFSGRQFSNSRSEMNVSTLELGDSALYLCASSSGLGSYEQYFGPGTRLTVT.

The chain combines TRBV6-5 with TRBJ2-5, with TRBD2 matching 7 bases. Matching the DNA end better, TRBJ2-7 makes the J call doubtful. The CDR3 consists of 15 residues. From germline, CDR1 is MNHEY and CDR2 SVGAGI. The CDR3 DNA sequence: TGTGCCAGCAGCTGGAGGCGGGAGACGGGGCACGAGCAGTACTTC. Translated: CASSWRRETGHEQYF.

The chain uses TRBV6-1 and TRBJ1-3; unclear D gene. The V gene lost 4 bases and the J gene lost 0 bases, with 10 bases spanning the gap. The CDR3 sequence is 15 residues long. CDR1 and CDR2 from the germline V gene are MNHNS and SASEGT. The DNA for the CDR3 is TGTGCCAGCAGTGGGGTAAGGAGCTCTGGAAACACCATATATTTT. It yields the protein CASSGVRSSGNTIYF.

The rearrangement links TRBV27 to TRBJ1-2; TRBD1 matches 9 bases. CDR1 is MNHEY, CDR2 SMNVEV, per germline (reference sequence). V trimming: 5 bases; J trimming: 4 bases; junction bases outside the gene matches: 14. CDR3 size: 17 residues. The CDR3 bases are TGTGCCAGCAGTCCTCTCTCCCCCGGGACAGGGTCCTATGGCTACACCTTC. Its translation is CASSPLSPGTGSYGYTF.

The count of this clone is one. This chain joins TRBV5-1 and TRBJ2-7; D unresolved. The CDR3 is 14 amino acids. Trimming took off 4 bases at V and 2 bases at J, with 13 bases between the two ends. CDR1 is SGHRS, CDR2 YFSETQ, per germline. CDR3 DNA: TGCGCCAGCAGCCCAAAGACACTTACCTACGAGCAGTACTTC. This gives the protein CASSPKTLTYEQYF.

The J gene is TRBJ2-6, the V gene TRBV4-3, with TRBD2 matching 10 bases. Germline values: CDR1 LGHNA, CDR2 YSLEER. J was trimmed by 1 base and V by 0 bases; bases with no gene match: 3. The CDR3 totals 18 residues. CDR3 nucleotides: TGCGCCAGCAGCCAAGAACCTAGCGGGAGATCTGGGGCCAACGTCCTGACTTTC. It encodes CASSQEPSGRSGANVLTF.

V is TRBV27 and J is TRBJ1-2; D is possibly TRBD1 (5 bases). The germline V gene encodes CDR1 MNHEY and CDR2 SMNVEV (reference sequence). Trimming removed 6 bases at V and 8 bases at J, with 22 bases between. The length of the CDR3 is 15 residues. The chain's CDR3 is CASSYSRQTNGGYTF. The DNA of the CDR3 is TGTGCCAGCAGCTACTCCCGACAGACGAATGGAGGCTACACCTTC.

This clone was counted once. The rearrangement uses TRBV6-1 and TRBJ1-1, with no clear D. Germline CDR1 is MNHNS and CDR2 is SASEGT. This CDR3 has 15 amino acids. V was trimmed by 6 bases and J by 0 bases, leaving 14 bases between them. CDR3 DNA: TGTGCCAGCAGCGCCCATATAGAACTGAACACTGAAGCTTTCTTT. It specifies CASSAHIELNTEAFF.

V gene TRBV28 combines with J gene TRBJ1-4; 9 bases are shared with TRBD1. This CDR3 has 15 residues. Germline V gene lookup returns CDR1 MDHEN and CDR2 SYDVKM. V was clipped by 6 bases and J by 8 bases; unmatched bases: 10. This CDR3 reads CASRSPGQGVEKLFF. Here the CDR3 DNA reads TGTGCCAGCAGGTCACCGGGACAGGGCGTCGAAAAACTGTTTTTT.

The rearrangement uses TRBV19 and TRBJ2-4; 8 bases fit TRBD1. This CDR3 is built from 16 residues. The germline V gene has CDR1 LNHDA and CDR2 SQIVND (reference sequence). V was pared by 3 bases and J by 2 bases, with 6 bases of the junction left unmatched. The CDR3 spells CASSIWQGASKNIQYF. The CDR3 DNA reads as TGTGCCAGTAGTATCTGGCAGGGGGCGTCCAAAAACATTCAGTACTTC.

The V and J genes are TRBV10-3 and TRBJ1-5; TRBD1 matches at 9 bases. Losses at the gene ends were 0 bases for V and 4 bases for J; bases not matched to a gene: 1. The V gene's germline CDR1 is ENHRY and CDR2 SYGVKD. This CDR3 comprises 15 residues. In nucleotides, the CDR3 is TGTGCCATCAGTGAGTCGGGGACAGGGAATCAGCCCCAGCATTTT. Its protein is CAISESGTGNQPQHF.